Listed here are 14 T cell receptor beta chains from one sample, sequenced in a study of tissue T cells after allogeneic stem cell transplantation. The table came from immunoSEQ multiplex PCR; TCRdb's copy has only in-frame clones and leaves some out. The table records roughly 51,000 clones, around 72% of them present only once. The sequenced sample consisted of sorted cells pooled from one or two spleens. The receptors stem from a pool of C57BL/6 mice in good health.

Note on this clone: The genes and germline here are from mouse. Read data end 1 residue before the CDR3 end; the end is taken from the germline J gene. The chain uses TRBV12-1 and TRBJ2-3, with 7 bases that match TRBD1. The CDR3 has 14 amino acids. Trimming removed 4 bases from V and 1 base from J; junction bases left unmatched: 4. From germline, CDR1 is SGHSN and CDR2 HYEKVE. The covered CDR3 bases are TGTGCCAGCTCCCCCGACAGGGGTGCAGAAACGCTGTAT. This encodes CASSPDRGAETLY. The full-length CDR3 reads as CASSPDRGAETLYF.

As regards this clone: Mouse names are used for the genes. The read ends 1 residue shy of where the CDR3 ends; the end is completed using the germline J gene. V gene TRBV19 combines with J gene TRBJ1-1; 7 nucleotides agree with TRBD1. With V trimmed by 4 bases and J by 0 bases, 3 bases remained unmatched. The germline CDR1 and CDR2 sequences are FNHDT and SITEND (reference sequence). This CDR3 has 14 residues. CDR3 DNA (partial): TGTGCCAGCAGTCCTGACAGGGCAAACACAGAAGTCTTC. It specifies CASSPDRANTEVF. The full-length CDR3 reads as CASSPDRANTEVFF.

Of note for this clone: Gene names are the mouse ones. The sequence runs out 1 residue before the end of the CDR3; the remainder is reconstructed from the germline J gene. V gene TRBV13-2 combines with J gene TRBJ1-5; D ambiguous. Trimming took 0 bases from V and 6 from J, leaving 10 bases between them. Germline-derived CDR1 and CDR2 are NNHNN and SYGAGS (reference sequence). There are 14 residues in the CDR3. Incomplete CDR3 DNA: TGTGCCAGCGGTGATGCACAGTGGGCCCAGGCTCCGCTT. Translation gives CASGDAQWAQAPL. In full, the CDR3 is CASGDAQWAQAPLF.

In the case of this clone: All gene names here are mouse names. The read ends 1 residue early relative to the CDR3; the germline J gene fills the gap. This chain connects TRBV16 to TRBJ1-6; 8 nucleotides align to TRBD1. TRBJ1-6 is an ORF for which the function is uncertain. Trimming at V came to 4 bases and at J to 9 bases, leaving 8 bases not matched to a gene. The CDR3 is 15 residues long. Germline assignment: CDR1 SGHSA and CDR2 FRNQAP. The CDR3 reads CASSSGQGGGSPLYF. CDR3 DNA, as far as it was read: TGTGCAAGCAGCTCAGGACAGGGAGGGGGTTCGCCCCTCTAC.

This clone was seen only a few times. The germline and genes are mouse ones. Coverage ceases 1 residue before the CDR3 finishes, and the germline J gene fills in the end. This sequence joins TRBV16 and TRBJ2-7, with 8 bases aligning to TRBD2. Germline CDR1 is SGHSA and CDR2 is FRNQAP. The CDR3 loop spans 15 amino acids. Trimming removed 0 bases from V and 2 bases from J; junction bases left unmatched: 3. The sequenced CDR3 bases are TGTGCAAGCAGCTTAGAAAACTGGGGGACCTATGAACAGTAC. Encoded protein: CASSLENWGTYEQY. The complete CDR3 sequence is CASSLENWGTYEQYF.

About this clone: Mouse gene names apply. The read terminates 1 residue before the CDR3 end, so the remaining end is supplied by the germline J gene. This rearrangement joins TRBV14 to TRBJ2-5; D ambiguous. The CDR3 has 14 residues. The germline V and J ends were trimmed by 0 bases and 0 bases, with 5 bases remaining between them. Germline V gene lookup returns CDR1 SGHDT and CDR2 FRDEAV. The sequenced part of the CDR3 DNA is TGTGCCAGCAGTTTCTCGGACAACCAAGACACCCAGTAC. Protein sequence: CASSFSDNQDTQY. The complete CDR3 protein is CASSFSDNQDTQYF.

To note about this clone: Gene and germline names: mouse. Coverage ceases 1 residue before the CDR3 finishes, and the germline J gene fills in the end. The J gene is TRBJ2-3, the V gene TRBV19, with 7 bases that match TRBD2. CDR1 and CDR2 (germline): FNHDT, SITEND (reference sequence). V lost 5 bases to trimming and J lost 3 bases; unmatched junction nucleotides: 0. The CDR3 extends over 12 amino acids. CDR3 loop: CASRGGAETLYF. The CDR3 bases that were read are TGTGCCAGCAGGGGGGGGGCAGAAACGCTGTAT.

As to this clone: Mouse germline and gene names are used. Incomplete CDR3 DNA: TGTGCTAGCAGTTTAGGGACAGAACAAGACACCCAGTAC. Its protein is CASSLGTEQDTQY. The full CDR3 protein reads CASSLGTEQDTQYF. This chain uses TRBV29 with TRBJ2-5; 7 bases align to TRBD1. The CDR3 goes on 1 residue after the read ends, and that part is filled in from the germline J gene. The CDR3 length is 14 residues. The V segment lost 2 bases and the J segment 3 bases; nucleotides outside the gene matches: 2. Germline CDR1 and CDR2: MSHET and SYDVDS.

Worth noting for this clone: The germline and genes are mouse ones. The read terminates 1 residue before the CDR3 end, so the remaining end is supplied by the germline J gene. The chain links TRBV13-1 to TRBJ1-1; 7 bases map to TRBD1. Germline V lookup: CDR1 NSHNY, CDR2 SYGAGN. V dropped 3 bases and J dropped 4; count of bases not matched to a gene: 3. This CDR3 has 13 residues. The CDR3: CASSGQGGTEVFF. Partial CDR3 DNA: TGTGCCAGCAGTGGACAGGGAGGCACAGAAGTCTTC.

This clone was counted a single time. Genes and germline are mouse. The observed sequence ends 1 residue before the CDR3 terminus, with the missing tail filled in from the germline J gene. This chain links TRBV13-2 with TRBJ1-1, with a weak D call TRBD1 (6 bases). Germline assignment: CDR1 NNHNN and CDR2 SYGAGS (reference sequence). This CDR3 has 14 residues. Trimming left V 0 bases short and J 3 bases short, with 9 bases between. CDR3 region: CASGDGTEDTEVFF. The part of the CDR3 DNA that was read is TGTGCCAGCGGTGATGGGACAGAAGACACAGAAGTCTTC.

Note on this clone: Gene and germline names: mouse. The CDR3 extends 1 residue past the end of the read, so its final part is completed from the germline J gene. The chain has TRBV13-2 and TRBJ1-6; 7 bases map to TRBD1. TRBJ1-6 is sorted into the ORF group, with uncertain function. J gave up 0 bases and V 0 bases, and 3 bases lay outside the gene matches. Germline CDR1 and CDR2: NNHNN and SYGAGS (reference sequence). CDR3 length equals 17 residues. The DNA read from the CDR3 is TGTGCCAGCGGTGATGCAAGGGGGCTTTCCTATAATTCGCCCCTCTAC. Its translation is CASGDARGLSYNSPLY. The whole CDR3 region reads CASGDARGLSYNSPLYF.

This clone was observed once. Genes and germline are mouse. The read stops 1 residue short of the end of the CDR3; the missing end is completed from the germline J gene. The chain carries TRBV31 and TRBJ1-2, with D unclear. CDR3 length: 13 amino acids. Per germline, CDR1 GKSSPN and CDR2 SITVG. The V gene lost 2 bases and the J gene lost 0 bases, with 7 bases spanning the gap. CDR3 protein: CAWSWAANSDYTF. The sequenced part of the CDR3 DNA is TGTGCCTGGAGTTGGGCAGCAAACTCCGACTACACC.

Comments on this clone: Mouse germline and gene names are used. CDR3 protein: CASSRTVNQDTQYF. CDR3 DNA, as far as it was read: TGTGCCAGCAGTCGGACTGTTAACCAAGACACCCAGTAC. V usage is TRBV24 and J usage is TRBJ2-5, with D possibly matching TRBD2 (6 bases). The sequenced fragment ends 1 residue before the CDR3 boundary, so the rest is inferred from the germline J gene. The CDR3 is 14 amino acids. The V and J ends lost 4 bases and 0 bases respectively, with 8 bases between them. The germline gives CDR1 KGHTA, CDR2 FRNEEI.

This clone was detected only once. Mouse names are used for the genes. The sequenced fragment ends 1 residue before the CDR3 boundary, so the rest is inferred from the germline J gene. J is TRBJ2-4 and V is TRBV13-2; D may be TRBD1 (6 bases). Germline CDR1 reads NNHNN; CDR2 reads SYGAGS (reference sequence). The CDR3 covers 14 residues. V lost 2 bases and J 2 bases, leaving 9 bases between the germline ends. This CDR3 is CASGDRDNQNTLYF. CDR3 bases read: TGTGCCAGCGGTGACCGGGACAATCAAAACACCTTGTAC.